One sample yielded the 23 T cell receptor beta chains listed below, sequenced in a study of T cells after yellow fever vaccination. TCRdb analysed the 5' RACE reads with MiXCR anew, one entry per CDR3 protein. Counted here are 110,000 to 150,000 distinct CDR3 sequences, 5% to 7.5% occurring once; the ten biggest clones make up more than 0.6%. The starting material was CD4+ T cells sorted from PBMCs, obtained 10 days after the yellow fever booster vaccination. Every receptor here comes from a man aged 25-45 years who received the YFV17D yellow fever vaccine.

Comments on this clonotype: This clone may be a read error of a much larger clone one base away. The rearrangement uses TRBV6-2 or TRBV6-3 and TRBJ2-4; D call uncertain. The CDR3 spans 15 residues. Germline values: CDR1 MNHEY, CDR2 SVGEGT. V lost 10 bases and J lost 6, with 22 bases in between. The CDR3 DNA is TGTGCCACCCAGCTGGGCACAAGGGAACTAAACATTCAGTACTTC. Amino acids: CATQLGTRELNIQYF.

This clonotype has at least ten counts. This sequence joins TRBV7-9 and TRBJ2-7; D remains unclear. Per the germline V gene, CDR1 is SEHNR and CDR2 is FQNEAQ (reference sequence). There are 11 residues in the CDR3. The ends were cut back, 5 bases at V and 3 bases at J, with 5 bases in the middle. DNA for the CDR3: TGTGCCAGCAGCCCGATCTACGAGCAGTACTTC. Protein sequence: CASSPIYEQYF.

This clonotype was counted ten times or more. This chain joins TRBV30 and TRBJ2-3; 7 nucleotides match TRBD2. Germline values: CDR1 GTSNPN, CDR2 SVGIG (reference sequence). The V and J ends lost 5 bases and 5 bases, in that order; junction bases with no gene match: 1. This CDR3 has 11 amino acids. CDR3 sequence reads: CAWRGGDTQYF. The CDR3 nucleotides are TGTGCCTGGCGCGGGGGAGATACGCAGTATTTT.

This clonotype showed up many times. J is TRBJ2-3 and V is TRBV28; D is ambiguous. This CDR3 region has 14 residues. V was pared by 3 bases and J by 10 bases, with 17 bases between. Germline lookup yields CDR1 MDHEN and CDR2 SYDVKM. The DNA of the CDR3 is TGTGCCAGCAGTTTGCCCGGCCCTAGATCTGCGCAGTATTTT. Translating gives CASSLPGPRSAQYF.

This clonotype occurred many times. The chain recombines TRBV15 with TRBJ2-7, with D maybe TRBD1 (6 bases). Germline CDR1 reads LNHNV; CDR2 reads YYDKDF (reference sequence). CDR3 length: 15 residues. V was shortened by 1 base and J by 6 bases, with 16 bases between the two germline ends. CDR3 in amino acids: CATSRVSQGRVEQYF. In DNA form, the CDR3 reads TGTGCCACCAGCAGAGTAAGCCAGGGGCGCGTCGAGCAGTACTTC.

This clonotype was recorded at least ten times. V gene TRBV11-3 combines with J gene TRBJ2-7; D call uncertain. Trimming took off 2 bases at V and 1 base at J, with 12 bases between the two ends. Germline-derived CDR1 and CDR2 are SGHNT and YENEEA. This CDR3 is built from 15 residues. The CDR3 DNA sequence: TGTGCCAGCAGCTTATCCAACGGACCGTCCTACGAGCAGTACTTC. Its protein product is CASSLSNGPSYEQYF.

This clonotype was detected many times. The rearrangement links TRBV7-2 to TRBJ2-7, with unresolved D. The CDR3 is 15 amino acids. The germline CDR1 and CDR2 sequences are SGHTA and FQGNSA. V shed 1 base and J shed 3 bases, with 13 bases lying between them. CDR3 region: CASSLDRASNYEQYF. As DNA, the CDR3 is TGTGCCAGCAGCTTAGATCGAGCCAGCAACTACGAGCAGTACTTC.

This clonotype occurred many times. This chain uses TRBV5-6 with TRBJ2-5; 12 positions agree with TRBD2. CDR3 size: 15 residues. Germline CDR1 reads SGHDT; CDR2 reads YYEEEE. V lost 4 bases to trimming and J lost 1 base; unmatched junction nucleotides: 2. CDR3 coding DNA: TGTGCCAGCAGCACGACTAGCGGGGGCCAAGAGACCCAGTACTTC. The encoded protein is CASSTTSGGQETQYF.

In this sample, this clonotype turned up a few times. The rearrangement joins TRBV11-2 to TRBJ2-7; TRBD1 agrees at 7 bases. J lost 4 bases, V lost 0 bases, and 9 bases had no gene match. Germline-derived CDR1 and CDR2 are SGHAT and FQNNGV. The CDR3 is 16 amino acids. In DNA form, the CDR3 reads TGTGCCAGCAGCTTAGACCCCACAGGGGTGACATACGAGCAGTACTTC. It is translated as CASSLDPTGVTYEQYF.

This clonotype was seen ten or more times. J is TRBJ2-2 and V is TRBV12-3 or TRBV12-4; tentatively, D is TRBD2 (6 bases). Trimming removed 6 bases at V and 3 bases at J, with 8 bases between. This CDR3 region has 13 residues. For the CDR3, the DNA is TGTGCCAGCAGGGCGGGGCACACCGGGGAGCTGTTTTTT. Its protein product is CASRAGHTGELFF.

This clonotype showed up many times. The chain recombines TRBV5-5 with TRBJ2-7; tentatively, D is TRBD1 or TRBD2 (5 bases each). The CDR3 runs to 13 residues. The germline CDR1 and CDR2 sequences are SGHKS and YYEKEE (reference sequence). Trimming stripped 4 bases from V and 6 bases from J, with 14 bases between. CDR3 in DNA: TGTGCCAGCAGCCTTCGGGGCCAGACCGAGCAGTACTTC. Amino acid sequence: CASSLRGQTEQYF.

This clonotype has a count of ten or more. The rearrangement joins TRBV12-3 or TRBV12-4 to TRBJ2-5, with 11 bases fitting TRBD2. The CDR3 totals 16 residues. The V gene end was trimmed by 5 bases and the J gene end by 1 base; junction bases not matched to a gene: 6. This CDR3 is CASSPKGLAAQETQYF. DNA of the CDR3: TGTGCCAGCAGTCCCAAGGGACTAGCGGCCCAAGAGACCCAGTACTTC.

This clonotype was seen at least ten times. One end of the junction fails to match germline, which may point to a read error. The CDR3 protein is CASSYYEGTGSDF. The CDR3 nucleotides read TGTGCCAGCAGCTACTACGAGGGGACGGGATCCGATTTC. The V call is TRBV7-9, the J call TRBJ2-1; D could derive from TRBD1 or TRBD2 (5 bases each). Germline V gene data show CDR1 as SEHNR and CDR2 as FQNEAQ (reference sequence). The CDR3 is 13 amino acids.

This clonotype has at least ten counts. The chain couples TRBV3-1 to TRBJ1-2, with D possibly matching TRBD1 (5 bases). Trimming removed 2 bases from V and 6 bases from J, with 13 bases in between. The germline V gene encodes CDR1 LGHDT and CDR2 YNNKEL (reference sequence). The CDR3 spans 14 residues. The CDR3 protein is CASSQRSDRHGYTF. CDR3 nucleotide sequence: TGTGCCAGCAGCCAACGTTCAGACAGACATGGCTACACCTTC.

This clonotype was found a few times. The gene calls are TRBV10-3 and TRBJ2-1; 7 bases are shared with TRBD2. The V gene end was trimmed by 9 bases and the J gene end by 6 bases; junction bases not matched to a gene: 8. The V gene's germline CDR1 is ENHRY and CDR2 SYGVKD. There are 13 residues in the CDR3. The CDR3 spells CAMAVGGSNEQFF. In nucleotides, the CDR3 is TGTGCCATGGCTGTGGGGGGGAGCAATGAGCAGTTCTTC.

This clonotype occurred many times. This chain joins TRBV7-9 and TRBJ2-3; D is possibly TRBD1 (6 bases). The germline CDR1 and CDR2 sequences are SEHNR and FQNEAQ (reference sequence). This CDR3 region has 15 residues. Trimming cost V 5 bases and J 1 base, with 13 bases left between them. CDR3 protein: CASSPNRAGTDTQYF. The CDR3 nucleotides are TGTGCCAGCAGCCCAAACAGGGCGGGCACAGATACGCAGTATTTT.

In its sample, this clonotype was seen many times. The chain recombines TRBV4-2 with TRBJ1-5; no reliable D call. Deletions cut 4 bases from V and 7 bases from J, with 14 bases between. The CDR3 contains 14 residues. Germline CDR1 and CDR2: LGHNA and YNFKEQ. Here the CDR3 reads CASSPPGSRQPQHF. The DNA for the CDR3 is TGTGCCAGCAGCCCCCCGGGTTCTCGACAGCCCCAGCATTTT.

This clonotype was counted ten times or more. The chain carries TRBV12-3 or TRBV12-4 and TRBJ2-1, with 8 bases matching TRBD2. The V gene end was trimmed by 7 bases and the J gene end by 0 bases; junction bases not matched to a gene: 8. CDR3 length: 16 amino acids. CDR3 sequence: CASISLSGSSYNEQFF. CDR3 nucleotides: TGTGCCAGCATCTCCCTCAGCGGGAGCTCCTACAATGAGCAGTTCTTC.

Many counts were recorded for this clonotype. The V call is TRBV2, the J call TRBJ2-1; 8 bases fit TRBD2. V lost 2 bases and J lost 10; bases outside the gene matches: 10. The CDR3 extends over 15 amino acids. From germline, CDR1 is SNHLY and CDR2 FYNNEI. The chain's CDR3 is CASSERRGEREEQFF. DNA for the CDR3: TGTGCCAGCAGTGAACGGCGGGGTGAGCGGGAGGAGCAGTTCTTC. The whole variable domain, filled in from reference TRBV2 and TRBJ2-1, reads EPEVTQTPSHQVTQMGQEVILRCVPISNHLYFYWYRQILGQKVEFLVSFYNNEISEKSEIFDDQFSVERPDGSNFTLKIRSTKLEDSAMYFCASSERRGEREEQFFGPGTRLTVL.

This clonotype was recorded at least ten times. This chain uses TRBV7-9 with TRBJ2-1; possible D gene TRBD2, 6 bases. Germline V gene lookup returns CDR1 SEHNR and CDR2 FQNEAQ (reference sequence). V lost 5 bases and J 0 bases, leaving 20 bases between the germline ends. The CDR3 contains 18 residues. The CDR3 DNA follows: TGTGCCAGCAGCCCTTGGGGCGGAACTAGCCACTCCTACAATGAGCAGTTCTTC. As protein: CASSPWGGTSHSYNEQFF.

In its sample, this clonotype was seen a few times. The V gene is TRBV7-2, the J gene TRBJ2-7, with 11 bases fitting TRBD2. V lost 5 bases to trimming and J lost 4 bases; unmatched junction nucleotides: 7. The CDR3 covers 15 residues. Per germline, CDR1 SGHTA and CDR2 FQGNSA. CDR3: CASSPLAGGAYEQYF. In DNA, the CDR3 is TGTGCCAGCAGCCCCCTAGCGGGAGGAGCATACGAGCAGTACTTC.

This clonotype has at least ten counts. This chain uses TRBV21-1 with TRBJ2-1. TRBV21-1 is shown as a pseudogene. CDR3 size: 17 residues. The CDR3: CASSKVQYGKAYNEQFF. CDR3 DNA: TGTGCCAGCAGCAAAGTCCAATACGGCAAGGCCTACAATGAGCAGTTCTTC.

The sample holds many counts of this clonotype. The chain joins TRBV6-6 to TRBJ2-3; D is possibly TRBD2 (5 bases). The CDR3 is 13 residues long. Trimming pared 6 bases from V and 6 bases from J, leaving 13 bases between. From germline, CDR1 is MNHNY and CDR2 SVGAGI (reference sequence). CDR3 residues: CASSPGGPDTQYF. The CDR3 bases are TGTGCCAGCAGCCCCGGCGGGCCGGATACGCAGTATTTT.